Following are 27 T cell receptor beta chains from one sample sequenced in a study of blood T cell repertoires in COVID-19. This table comes from immunoSEQ multiplex PCR, and its TCRdb copy is limited to in-frame clones, with some not included. The sample shows some 360,000 clones, about 92% of them seen only once. Material for sequencing was peripheral blood. The receptors were gathered from a woman aged 60-75 years with COVID-19, enrolled during active disease.

The rearrangement uses TRBV3-1 (or the pseudogene TRBV3-2) and TRBJ1-1, with D uncertain. Trimming took 1 base from V and 6 from J, leaving 12 bases between them. The CDR3 covers 14 residues. Germline CDR1 reads LGHDT; CDR2 reads YNNKEL (reference sequence). Here the CDR3 reads CASSQGGGSSEAFF. The CDR3 region has the DNA TGTGCCAGCAGCCAAGGGGGAGGTAGCTCTGAAGCTTTCTTT.

The V and J genes are TRBV6-5 and TRBJ1-5; possibly TRBD1 for D (6 bases). Trimming stripped 4 bases from V and 9 bases from J, with 13 bases between. From germline, CDR1 is MNHEY and CDR2 SVGAGI. The CDR3 sequence is 13 residues long. The CDR3 loop is CASSSGTPGPQHF. The CDR3 coding sequence is TGTGCCAGCAGTTCCGGGACACCAGGGCCCCAGCATTTT.

V gene TRBV7-2 combines with J gene TRBJ2-5, with D hard to call. In germline, CDR1 is SGHTA, CDR2 FQGNSA. This CDR3 region has 13 residues. Trimming stripped 5 bases from V and 7 bases from J, with 14 bases between. The CDR3 here is CASSGYSGVTQYF. In DNA, the CDR3 is TGTGCCAGCAGCGGATACAGTGGTGTGACCCAGTACTTC.

The J gene is TRBJ2-7, the V gene TRBV6-1; possibly TRBD2 for D (5 bases). This CDR3 is built from 14 residues. Germline CDR1 reads MNHNS; CDR2 reads SASEGT. Trimming took off 2 bases at V and 2 bases at J, with 10 bases between the two ends. The CDR3 DNA reads TGTGCCAGCAGTGAACAGCCGGGGACCTACGAGCAGTACTTC. This codes for CASSEQPGTYEQYF.

This rearrangement joins TRBV5-1 to TRBJ1-5, with D maybe TRBD1 (5 bases). With 5 bases removed from V and 1 base from J, the gap between germline ends came to 10 bases. CDR1 SGHRS and CDR2 YFSETQ come from the germline V gene. CDR3 length: 14 amino acids. The CDR3 sequence: CASSTGGSNQPQHF. The CDR3 nucleotides read TGCGCCAGCAGTACCGGGGGGAGCAATCAGCCCCAGCATTTT.

V is TRBV18 and J is TRBJ1-1; D is uncertain. Trimming shortened V by 0 bases and J by 1 base, and 3 bases separated the two germline ends. CDR3 size: 13 residues. Germline V gene data show CDR1 as KGHSH and CDR2 as LQKENI. The CDR3 DNA is TGTGCCAGCTCACCACCACAGAACACTGAAGCTTTCTTT. This sequence encodes CASSPPQNTEAFF. The whole variable domain, filled in from reference TRBV18 and TRBJ1-1, reads NAGVMQNPRHLVRRRGQEARLRCSPMKGHSHVYWYRQLPEEGLKFMVYLQKENIIDESGMPKERFSAEFPKEGPSILRIQQVVRGDSAAYFCASSPPQNTEAFFGQGTRLTVV.

The chain couples TRBV18 to TRBJ1-1, with unresolved D. V was shortened by 3 bases and J by 1 base, with 9 bases between the two germline ends. From germline, CDR1 is KGHSH and CDR2 LQKENI. The CDR3 contains 14 residues. CDR3 sequence (DNA): TGTGCCAGCTCACCTCAGGAAGGGAACACTGAAGCTTTCTTT. Translated: CASSPQEGNTEAFF.

The rearrangement links TRBV15 to TRBJ1-2, with 9 bases that match TRBD1. Germline assignment: CDR1 LNHNV and CDR2 YYDKDF (reference sequence). This CDR3 has 15 residues. With V trimmed by 1 base and J by 3 bases, 3 bases remained unmatched. The CDR3 nucleotides read TGTGCCACCAGCAGAGTGACAGGGGGGTACTATGGCTACACCTTC. It yields the protein CATSRVTGGYYGYTF.

V is TRBV5-1 and J is TRBJ2-1; 13 bases agree with TRBD2. Germline V gives CDR1 SGHRS, CDR2 YFSETQ. The CDR3 consists of 16 residues. J lost 7 bases, V lost 1 base, and 5 bases had no gene match. This CDR3 reads CASSLSGLAGLNEQFF. The DNA for the CDR3 is TGCGCCAGCAGCTTGTCGGGACTAGCGGGGCTTAATGAGCAGTTCTTC. The variable domain in full, with the rest retrieved from reference TRBV5-1 and TRBJ2-1, is KAGVTQTPRYLIKTRGQQVTLSCSPISGHRSVSWYQQTPGQGLQFLFEYFSETQRNKGNFPGRFSGRQFSNSRSEMNVSTLELGDSALYLCASSLSGLAGLNEQFFGPGTRLTVL.

The CDR3 here is CASSLAVSQETQYF. For the CDR3, the DNA is TGTGCCAGCAGCTTGGCCGTTTCTCAAGAGACCCAGTACTTC. V gene TRBV5-4 combines with J gene TRBJ2-5; unclear D gene. The V end was cut by 0 bases, the J end by 2 bases, with 8 bases between. CDR3 length: 14 residues. Germline CDR1 is SGHNT and CDR2 is YYREEE (reference sequence).

J is TRBJ2-1 and V is TRBV7-3; 9 bases are a match to TRBD2. This CDR3 has 15 residues. The V gene's germline CDR1 is SGHTA and CDR2 FQGTGA. Trimming cost V 5 bases and J 5 bases; bases outside gene matches: 7. The CDR3 region has the DNA TGTGCCAGCAGCCTGGCCGGGACTAGCAACAATGAGCAGTTCTTC. This encodes CASSLAGTSNNEQFF.

A single count supports this clone. The chain joins TRBV20-1 to TRBJ1-1, with unresolved D. Germline-derived CDR1 and CDR2 are DFQATT and SNEGSKA (reference sequence). The CDR3 is made up of 10 amino acids. Trimming left V 6 bases short and J 4 bases short, with 6 bases between. The CDR3 reads CSAPFTEAFF. For the CDR3, the DNA is TGCAGTGCCCCTTTCACTGAAGCTTTCTTT.

The chain is built from TRBV6-5 and TRBJ1-2; tentative D call: TRBD1 (5 bases). Germline V gene sequence: CDR1 MNHEY, CDR2 SVGAGI. The CDR3 has 12 amino acids. V was pared by 11 bases and J by 2 bases, with 12 bases between. DNA for the CDR3: TGTGCCGCCGCGGGGCAGAACTATGGCTACACCTTC. It encodes CAAAGQNYGYTF.

This chain uses TRBV28 with TRBJ1-1, with a possible D match to TRBD1 (5 bases). Trimming cost V 2 bases and J 8 bases, with 18 bases left between them. Germline V gives CDR1 MDHEN, CDR2 SYDVKM. This CDR3 spans 15 amino acids. Here the CDR3 DNA reads TGTGCCAGCAGTTTAACGACCGGGGGGTTTCCCGAAGCTTTCTTT. The encoded protein is CASSLTTGGFPEAFF. Filled out from reference TRBV28 and TRBJ1-1, the complete variable domain reads DVKVTQSSRYLVKRTGEKVFLECVQDMDHENMFWYRQDPGLGLRLIYFSYDVKMKEKGDIPEGYSVSREKKERFSLILESASTNQTSMYLCASSLTTGGFPEAFFGQGTRLTVV.

V and J are TRBV6-5 and TRBJ2-7; 12 nucleotides align to TRBD2. This CDR3 has 14 amino acids. Germline loops: CDR1 MNHEY, CDR2 SVGAGI. Trimming at V came to 8 bases and at J to 2 bases, leaving 4 bases not matched to a gene. CDR3 sequence reads: CASRPSGGAYEQYF. The CDR3 bases are TGTGCCAGCCGGCCTAGCGGGGGGGCCTACGAGCAGTACTTC.

This clone has a handful of counts. Other DNA sequences in the same sample also yield this CDR3. The chain couples TRBV6-5 to TRBJ1-2; 8 positions agree with TRBD1. Germline values: CDR1 MNHEY, CDR2 SVGAGI. J lost 2 bases, V lost 7 bases, and 3 bases had no gene match. CDR3 length: 13 residues. The chain's CDR3 is CASTRQGNYGYTF. The CDR3, as DNA: TGTGCCAGCACCAGACAGGGGAACTATGGCTACACCTTC.

The V call is TRBV4-2, the J call TRBJ1-5; D call uncertain. Trimming pared 5 bases from V and 6 bases from J, leaving 8 bases between. The CDR3 has 12 residues. Germline V gives CDR1 LGHNA, CDR2 YNFKEQ. The CDR3 region has the DNA TGTGCCAGCAGCTTCCCCGGTCAGCCCCAGCATTTT. Its translation: CASSFPGQPQHF.

The V gene is TRBV15, the J gene TRBJ1-1, with TRBD1 matching 10 bases. The CDR3 runs 17 residues. V gave up 0 bases and J gave up 6 bases; unmatched junction bases: 10. In germline, CDR1 is LNHNV, CDR2 YYDKDF (reference sequence). The CDR3 nucleotides are TGTGCCACCAGCAGAGATCTCGGGGACAGGGGAGATCCTGAAGCTTTCTTT. Encoded protein: CATSRDLGDRGDPEAFF. Full variable domain (remainder filled in from reference TRBV15 and TRBJ1-1): DAMVIQNPRYQVTQFGKPVTLSCSQTLNHNVMYWYQQKSSQAPKLLFHYYDKDFNNEADTPDNFQSRRPNTSFCFLDIRSPGLGDTAMYLCATSRDLGDRGDPEAFFGQGTRLTVV.

This chain connects TRBV7-9 to TRBJ1-1, with 9 nucleotides matching TRBD1. CDR1 and CDR2 from the germline V gene are SEHNR and FQNEAQ (reference sequence). J gave up 3 bases and V 3 bases, and 2 bases lay outside the gene matches. This CDR3 comprises 14 residues. The CDR3 region has the DNA TGTGCCAGCAGCTTGACAGGGGGTTACACTGAAGCTTTCTTT. Encoded protein: CASSLTGGYTEAFF.

V gene TRBV6-6 combines with J gene TRBJ2-1, with TRBD2 matching over 13 bases. The CDR3 loop spans 17 amino acids. The germline CDR1 and CDR2 sequences are MNHNY and SVGAGI (reference sequence). V was pared by 5 bases and J by 5 bases, with 9 bases of the junction left unmatched. In nucleotides, the CDR3 is TGTGCCAGCAGTCCTAGACTAGCGGGGGGTTCTGACAATGAGCAGTTCTTC. Residues: CASSPRLAGGSDNEQFF.

The chain uses TRBV2 and TRBJ1-1; TRBD1 agrees at 7 bases. Germline CDR1 is SNHLY and CDR2 is FYNNEI. This CDR3 is 14 amino acids long. V shed 7 bases, J shed 5 bases, and the junction held 10 bases outside the gene matches. CDR3 sequence reads: CASTIRQGGTEAFF. DNA of the CDR3: TGTGCCAGCACCATTAGACAGGGTGGGACTGAAGCTTTCTTT.

This clone is a singleton in its sample. The chain couples TRBV28 to TRBJ1-3, with no clear D. Trimming removed 7 bases at V and 0 bases at J, with 13 bases between. The V gene's germline CDR1 is MDHEN and CDR2 SYDVKM. The CDR3 sequence is 15 residues long. Here the CDR3 reads CASIGEGGSGNTIYF. In nucleotides, the CDR3 is TGTGCCAGCATCGGGGAGGGCGGCTCTGGAAACACCATATATTTT.

The CDR3 DNA sequence: TGCGCCAGCAGCGTAACAGGACAGCTCTATGGCTACACCTTC. This codes for CASSVTGQLYGYTF. This chain links TRBV5-1 with TRBJ1-2, with D perhaps matching TRBD1 (6 bases). The CDR3 totals 14 residues. Germline CDR1 is SGHRS and CDR2 is YFSETQ. Trimming took off 4 bases at V and 4 bases at J, with 14 bases between the two ends. The complete variable domain, with remaining parts taken from reference TRBV5-1 and TRBJ1-2, reads KAGVTQTPRYLIKTRGQQVTLSCSPISGHRSVSWYQQTPGQGLQFLFEYFSETQRNKGNFPGRFSGRQFSNSRSEMNVSTLELGDSALYLCASSVTGQLYGYTFGSGTRLTVV.

This sequence joins TRBV4-1 and TRBJ2-1; a weak D match, TRBD2 (5 bases). V was shortened by 0 bases and J by 9 bases, with 9 bases between the two germline ends. Germline CDR1 reads MGHRA; CDR2 reads YSYEKL. CDR3 length equals 13 residues. The CDR3 bases are TGCGCCAGCAGCCAAGACCGAGGGTTTGAGCAGTTCTTC. Its protein product is CASSQDRGFEQFF.

Only a few counts were recorded for this clone. This chain links TRBV4-2 with TRBJ1-5; 7 positions match TRBD1. Germline CDR1 reads LGHNA; CDR2 reads YNFKEQ. Trimming at V came to 4 bases and at J to 3 bases, leaving 18 bases not matched to a gene. The CDR3 is 19 residues long. The CDR3 DNA reads TGTGCCAGCAGCCCGGACCAATCAGGGGGACGGGGTTCCAATCAGCCCCAGCATTTT. This encodes CASSPDQSGGRGSNQPQHF.

The sample holds one count of this clone. V and J are TRBV10-2 and TRBJ1-1, with a weak D call TRBD1 (5 bases). Germline CDR1 reads WSHSY; CDR2 reads SAAADI. This CDR3 region has 17 residues. V was clipped by 6 bases and J by 0 bases, with 20 bases between them. The DNA for the CDR3 is TGCGCCAGCAGCCCGACAGACACTTACCAAATGAACACTGAAGCTTTCTTT. It encodes CASSPTDTYQMNTEAFF.

This clone was observed a handful of times. The chain has TRBV2 and TRBJ1-5, with 10 bases matching TRBD1. CDR3 length: 16 residues. Germline CDR1 is SNHLY and CDR2 is FYNNEI. With V trimmed by 7 bases and J by 7 bases, 13 bases remained unmatched. This chain's CDR3 is CASNFQGQGGFQPQHF. The DNA of the CDR3 is TGTGCCAGCAACTTTCAAGGACAGGGGGGATTCCAGCCCCAGCATTTT. The whole variable domain, filled in from reference TRBV2 and TRBJ1-5, reads EPEVTQTPSHQVTQMGQEVILRCVPISNHLYFYWYRQILGQKVEFLVSFYNNEISEKSEIFDDQFSVERPDGSNFTLKIRSTKLEDSAMYFCASNFQGQGGFQPQHFGDGTRLSIL.